This TCR beta chain was identified during a study of T cell responses to AZD1222 COVID-19 vaccine. General study points: With two AZD1222 doses given, Spike-specific TCR breadth and depth both rose. Dominant at 160-218 and 743-854, vaccine-associated CD4 TCRs also spanned spike. Only a handful of AZD1222 recipients, about six in all, had baseline seropositivity.

This CDR3 is 18 amino acids long. In germline, CDR1 is SGHVS, CDR2 FQNEAQ. V was pared by 1 base and J by 0 bases, with 6 bases of the junction left unmatched. Comment on this clone: Its antigen is not identified.

Libraries were prepared by immunoSEQ multiplex PCR; TCRdb keeps only in-frame clonotypes and omits some of them. This table has some 170,000 clones, over 85% appearing once. The rearrangement uses TRBV7-8 and TRBJ2-3, with 11 bases that match TRBD2. This sample comprised peripheral blood, obtained on day 0 of AZD1222 vaccination. The source is an adult in good health. The chain's CDR3 is CASSLEGWTSGSTDTQYF. The DNA for the CDR3 is TGTGCCAGCAGCTTAGAAGGTTGGACTAGCGGGAGCACAGATACGCAGTATTTT.